This record concerns one T cell receptor delta chain sequence. The antigen is not known. CDR1 and CDR2 (germline): TSWWSYY, QGS. The CDR3 extends over 21 amino acids. Trimming removed 2 bases from V and 0 bases from J, with 28 bases in between. Alphabeta T cells were depleted, then CD3+ Vdelta1+ Vdelta2- thymocytes were FACS-sorted. Purity of the sorted Vdelta1+ thymocytes ranged from roughly 98% to 99.6%. The data were obtained in a study of Vδ1+ human thymocytes. The template was reverse-transcribed extracted RNA. The CDR3 regions were amplified by multiplex PCR from V-gene primers to a constant-region primer. TCRdb reanalysed the multiplex PCR reads via CATT. The sample lists 50,000 to 75,000 delta-chain clones; roughly 16% were seen once. Study-wide results and caveats: Many TRG clonotypes were shared between donors; TRD repertoires were essentially private. Approximately 20% of thymic delta-chain sequences were Vdelta2, with few Vdelta3, unlike blood Vdelta1+ controls. In the thymus, TRG and TRD repertoires looked highly polyclonal with Gaussian CDR3 lengths.

The sequence came from a girl less than two years old who had congenital heart surgery. The sequenced material came from Vdelta1+ gamma-delta thymocytes from the thymus. Subset here: FACS-sorted CD3+ TCRalphabeta- TCRVdelta1+ TCRVdelta2- thymocytes. V usage is TRDV1 and J usage is TRDJ1; TRDD2 is a possible D gene (9 bases). This CDR3 is CALGEGLPTSGGWSYTDKLIF. CDR3 DNA sequence: TGTGCTCTTGGGGAAGGCCTTCCTACGAGTGGGGGATGGTCTTACACCGATAAACTCATCTTT.